These 25 T cell receptor beta chains originate from one sample sequenced in a study of identical twins. TCRdb re-called the 5' RACE reads with MiXCR, one entry per CDR3 protein. The data hold 240,000 or so distinct CDR3 sequences, with more than 9% observed a single time. The sequenced material came from memory T cells sorted from blood. The receptors here all came from a man in his fifties or sixties in good health.

This clonotype was picked up a small number of times. The chain carries TRBV10-3 and TRBJ2-7, with D possibly being TRBD1 (6 bases). The CDR3 contains 14 residues. Germline V gene sequence: CDR1 ENHRY, CDR2 SYGVKD. Trimming cost V 3 bases and J 4 bases, with 13 bases left between them. The CDR3 is CAISDFPDRYEQYF. CDR3 coding DNA: TGTGCCATCAGTGATTTTCCCGACAGGTACGAGCAGTACTTC.

V is TRBV6-2 or TRBV6-3 and J is TRBJ2-1, with D possibly being TRBD1 (5 bases). CDR1 is MNHEY, CDR2 SVGEGT, per germline. The V end lost 7 bases, the J end lost 4 bases, and 11 bases lay between the germline ends. The CDR3 has 13 residues. CDR3 region: CASTQGPYNEQFF. The CDR3 region has the DNA TGTGCCAGCACCCAGGGCCCGTACAATGAGCAGTTCTTC.

This clonotype was seen more than once but under ten times. This chain links TRBV15 with TRBJ1-2; maybe TRBD1 (6 bases). Between the trimmed V and J ends, which lost 3 bases and 8 bases, there was a span of 16 bases. This CDR3 spans 14 amino acids. From germline, CDR1 is LNHNV and CDR2 YYDKDF (reference sequence). CDR3 sequence: CATSSQLIQGGYTF. The CDR3 DNA follows: TGTGCCACCAGCAGCCAACTCATACAGGGCGGCTACACCTTC.

The CDR3 is CASAGTSESTAYNEQFF. As DNA, the CDR3 is TGTGCCAGCGCCGGGACTAGCGAATCTACCGCCTACAATGAGCAGTTCTTC. The chain is built from TRBV6-2 or TRBV6-3 and TRBJ2-1, with 10 bases fitting TRBD2. Trimming cost V 8 bases and J 2 bases; bases outside gene matches: 12. The length of the CDR3 is 17 residues. Germline values: CDR1 MNHEY, CDR2 SVGEGT.

This clonotype has at least ten counts. This rearrangement joins TRBV11-2 to TRBJ2-3, with D possibly being TRBD1 (6 bases). V lost 3 bases, J lost 3 bases, and 10 bases lay in between. CDR3 length equals 14 residues. Looked up from germline, CDR1 is SGHAT and CDR2 is FQNNGV. The DNA for the CDR3 is TGTGCCAGCAGCTTTAAAGGACAGACAGATACGCAGTATTTT. Residues: CASSFKGQTDTQYF.

This clonotype came up many times. The chain recombines TRBV7-7 with TRBJ1-1; 7 bases line up with TRBD1. The CDR3 extends over 15 amino acids. Germline values: CDR1 SSHAT, CDR2 FNYEAQ (reference sequence). Germline trimming cut 6 bases from V and 0 bases from J; bases unmatched to any gene: 7. CDR3 DNA: TGTGCCAGCAGGACTCCCGGGACAGTGAACACTGAAGCTTTCTTT. Its translation: CASRTPGTVNTEAFF. Full variable domain (rest looked up from reference TRBV7-7 and TRBJ1-1): GAGVSQSPRYKVTKRGQDVTLRCDPISSHATLYWYQQALGQGPEFLTYFNYEAQPDKSGLPSDRFSAERPEGSISTLTIQRTEQRDSAMYRCASRTPGTVNTEAFFGQGTRLTVV.

In this sample, this clonotype turned up many times. This chain links TRBV20-1 with TRBJ2-1; D is unclear. Germline CDR1 is DFQATT and CDR2 is SNEGSKA (reference sequence). The CDR3 loop spans 16 amino acids. The V gene lost 0 bases and the J gene lost 6 bases, with 18 bases spanning the gap. The DNA for the CDR3 is TGCAGTGCTAGAGATCTCCCGAGGTCCCTACGCAATGAGCAGTTCTTC. Residues: CSARDLPRSLRNEQFF.

Many counts were recorded for this clonotype. The V and J genes are TRBV28 and TRBJ1-2; D unclear. This CDR3 is built from 12 residues. With 5 bases removed from V and 0 bases from J, the gap between germline ends came to 4 bases. Germline values: CDR1 MDHEN, CDR2 SYDVKM. CDR3 coding DNA: TGTGCCAGCAGTAATGCTAACTATGGCTACACCTTC. This gives the protein CASSNANYGYTF.

This clonotype was counted ten times or more. The rearrangement joins TRBV3-1 to TRBJ1-5; D unclear. The V and J ends lost 1 base and 4 bases respectively, with 5 bases between them. From germline, CDR1 is LGHDT and CDR2 YNNKEL (reference sequence). The CDR3 is 13 amino acids. Here the CDR3 DNA reads TGTGCCAGCAGCCAAGGGGTAAATCAGCCCCAGCATTTT. This translates into CASSQGVNQPQHF.

This clonotype was picked up a small number of times. V and J are TRBV11-2 and TRBJ2-1; 13 bases fit TRBD2. The CDR3 has 18 amino acids. In germline, CDR1 is SGHAT, CDR2 FQNNGV. After removal of 3 bases from V and 8 bases from J, the junction contained 13 bases not matched to a gene. DNA for the CDR3: TGTGCCAGCAGCTTCCTCCTAGGACTAGCGGGAGTGGGTGATGAGCAGTTCTTC. Residues: CASSFLLGLAGVGDEQFF.

Turning to this clonotype: A much more abundant neighbour one base away suggests this may be a read error. This rearrangement joins TRBV5-4 to TRBJ2-7; TRBD2 matches at 9 bases. Losses at the gene ends were 4 bases for V and 6 bases for J; bases not matched to a gene: 11. The CDR3 totals 15 residues. CDR1 and CDR2 from the germline V gene are SGHNT and YYREEE (reference sequence). The CDR3, as DNA: TGTGCCAGCAGCAGATCGGGACTAGCCTACTCCGAGCAGTACTTC. Its protein product is CASSRSGLAYSEQYF.

This clonotype was seen a few times. The chain has TRBV28 and TRBJ2-5; no reliable D call. Per the germline V gene, CDR1 is MDHEN and CDR2 is SYDVKM. The CDR3 runs 13 residues. V lost 6 bases and J lost 5, with 13 bases in between. The DNA for the CDR3 is TGTGCCAGCAGCCGTAGAACCCCGGAGACCCAGTACTTC. It translates to CASSRRTPETQYF.

This clonotype was counted ten times or more. The genes are TRBV7-8 and TRBJ1-3, with D tentatively TRBD1 (6 bases). V was cut by 0 bases and J by 0 bases, with 12 bases left in between. Germline lookup yields CDR1 SGHVS and CDR2 FQNEAQ. The CDR3 is 17 residues long. The CDR3 DNA reads as TGTGCCAGCAGCTTAGCGTATGGCAGGGGCTCTGGAAACACCATATATTTT. Protein: CASSLAYGRGSGNTIYF.

The gene calls are TRBV5-6 and TRBJ2-4, with 12 bases that match TRBD1. V shed 0 bases, J shed 0 bases, and the junction held 4 bases outside the gene matches. CDR1 is SGHDT, CDR2 YYEEEE, per germline. The CDR3 is 18 residues long. CDR3: CASSLGDRGHLAKNIQYF. CDR3 coding DNA: TGTGCCAGCAGCTTGGGGGACAGGGGGCACCTAGCCAAAAACATTCAGTACTTC.

This clonotype occurred many times. The chain carries TRBV20-1 and TRBJ2-7; 8 bases fit TRBD1. V was clipped by 4 bases and J by 2 bases; unmatched bases: 7. Germline CDR1 DFQATT, CDR2 SNEGSKA (reference sequence). The CDR3 length is 14 residues. The CDR3 nucleotides are TGCAGTGCTACAGGGACAGGACATACCTACGAGCAGTACTTC. Translation gives CSATGTGHTYEQYF.

This clonotype has only a few counts. The chain combines TRBV5-1 with TRBJ2-4; D not resolved. Germline V gene lookup returns CDR1 SGHRS and CDR2 YFSETQ. V was shortened by 8 bases and J by 0 bases, with 12 bases between the two germline ends. This CDR3 is 14 amino acids long. In nucleotides, the CDR3 is TGCGCCAGTTCTCTAACCCAAGCCAAAAACATTCAGTACTTC. This sequence encodes CASSLTQAKNIQYF.

This clonotype has a handful of counts. The chain uses TRBV10-1 and TRBJ2-3; TRBD2 is a possible D gene (6 bases). The germline gives CDR1 WNHNN, CDR2 SYGVQD (reference sequence). V dropped 3 bases and J dropped 1 base, with 14 bases sitting between them. CDR3 length: 16 residues. In DNA, the CDR3 is TGCGCCAGCAGTGACACGCGGGGAAAGGGCACAGATACGCAGTATTTT. This sequence encodes CASSDTRGKGTDTQYF.

V gene TRBV4-2 combines with J gene TRBJ2-7; 8 nucleotides agree with TRBD2. After removal of 1 base from V and 1 base from J, the junction contained 6 bases not matched to a gene. The CDR3 length is 16 residues. Per germline, CDR1 LGHNA and CDR2 YNFKEQ. The CDR3 is CASSQGSGLDSYEQYF. The DNA of the CDR3 is TGTGCCAGCAGCCAAGGATCGGGACTAGATTCCTACGAGCAGTACTTC.

The gene calls are TRBV15 and TRBJ1-6; D is ambiguous. The CDR3 runs 13 residues. The V and J ends lost 7 bases and 7 bases respectively, with 11 bases between them. Looked up from germline, CDR1 is LNHNV and CDR2 is YYDKDF (reference sequence). The DNA for the CDR3 is TGTGCCACCACCCGGGAACTGAATTCACCCCTCCACTTT. It codes for CATTRELNSPLHF.

This clonotype was observed a few times. The chain is built from TRBV12-3 or TRBV12-4 and TRBJ2-7; the match to TRBD2 covers 8 bases. Unmatched junction bases numbered 7, after V lost 4 bases and J lost 5 bases. The CDR3 consists of 14 residues. The CDR3 protein is CASSSQRESNEQYF. CDR3 bases: TGTGCCAGCAGTTCCCAGCGGGAGAGCAACGAGCAGTACTTC.

V usage is TRBV4-2 and J usage is TRBJ2-5; either TRBD1 or TRBD2 may fit D (7 bases each). Germline values: CDR1 LGHNA, CDR2 YNFKEQ. Trimming cost V 2 bases and J 1 base, with 20 bases left between them. CDR3 length: 18 residues. CDR3 DNA: TGTGCCAGCAGCCAAATTAGGGGGCAGGGGGGGAGCCAAGAGACCCAGTACTTC. As protein: CASSQIRGQGGSQETQYF.

This chain joins TRBV5-1 and TRBJ2-7, with TRBD2 as a possible D gene (6 bases). Deletions cut 2 bases from V and 6 bases from J, with 9 bases between. The germline gives CDR1 SGHRS, CDR2 YFSETQ. This CDR3 contains 12 residues. The CDR3 region has the DNA TGCGCCAGCAGCTTCGGGGGATTCGAGCAGTACTTC. Amino acid sequence: CASSFGGFEQYF.

This clonotype was counted many times. The chain uses TRBV27 and TRBJ1-5; possibly TRBD1 for D (5 bases). Germline assignment: CDR1 MNHEY and CDR2 SMNVEV (reference sequence). Trimming cost V 3 bases and J 3 bases, with 9 bases left between them. The CDR3 covers 14 residues. This CDR3 is CASSFGGDNQPQHF. The CDR3, as DNA: TGTGCCAGCAGTTTTGGGGGGGACAATCAGCCCCAGCATTTT.

At least ten counts were recorded for this clonotype. J is TRBJ1-1 and V is TRBV7-8; a possible D gene is TRBD1 (5 bases). Trimming took off 1 base at V and 1 base at J, with 10 bases between the two ends. The CDR3 covers 15 residues. CDR1 and CDR2 (germline): SGHVS, FQNEAQ. CDR3 amino acids: CASSLVTGGNTEAFF. The DNA for the CDR3 is TGTGCCAGCAGCTTAGTAACAGGAGGGAACACTGAAGCTTTCTTT. The variable domain in full, completed from reference TRBV7-8 and TRBJ1-1, reads GAGVSQSPRYKVAKRGQDVALRCDPISGHVSLFWYQQALGQGPEFLTYFQNEAQLDKSGLPSDRFFAERPEGSVSTLKIQRTQQEDSAVYLCASSLVTGGNTEAFFGQGTRLTVV.

This chain joins TRBV11-1 and TRBJ2-6, with 8 bases identical to TRBD1. The germline gives CDR1 SGHAT, CDR2 FQDESV (reference sequence). CDR3 size: 19 residues. J lost 2 bases, V lost 1 base, and 10 bases had no gene match. The CDR3 sequence is CASSLDPTGVRTGANVLTF. The DNA for the CDR3 is TGTGCCAGCAGCTTAGACCCGACAGGGGTCAGAACTGGGGCCAACGTCCTGACTTTC. Full variable domain (rest looked up from reference TRBV11-1 and TRBJ2-6): EAEVAQSPRYKITEKSQAVAFWCDPISGHATLYWYRQILGQGPELLVQFQDESVVDDSQLPKDRFSAERLKGVDSTLKIQPAELGDSAMYLCASSLDPTGVRTGANVLTFGAGSRLTVL.